The 20 T cell receptor beta chains in this list originate from one sample, sequenced in a study of blood T cell repertoires in COVID-19. The table came from immunoSEQ multiplex PCR; TCRdb's copy has only in-frame clones and leaves some out. The sample lists some 370,000 clones, nearly 90% seen once, with around 7% in the top ten. Material for sequencing was peripheral blood. Receptors were obtained from a man aged 18 to 35 with active or convalescent COVID-19.

The chain couples TRBV2 to TRBJ1-1; 9 bases agree with TRBD1. V lost 5 bases to trimming and J lost 8 bases; unmatched junction nucleotides: 3. The CDR3 covers 12 residues. CDR1 is SNHLY and CDR2 is FYNNEI in the germline V gene. The DNA for the CDR3 is TGTGCCAGCAGTCCCGGGACAGGGGAAGCTTTCTTT. This gives the protein CASSPGTGEAFF.

The V and J genes are TRBV5-1 and TRBJ2-2, with D perhaps TRBD1 (6 bases). The CDR3 spans 12 residues. The V end was cut by 4 bases, the J end by 9 bases, with 10 bases between. CDR1 and CDR2 from the germline V gene are SGHRS and YFSETQ. DNA of the CDR3: TGCGCCAGCAGCCCGGGACATCGGGAGCTGTTTTTT. Amino acid sequence: CASSPGHRELFF.

V is TRBV5-1 and J is TRBJ1-1, with D perhaps TRBD1 (5 bases). V gave up 5 bases and J gave up 5 bases, with 10 bases separating them. The CDR3 totals 12 residues. Looked up from germline, CDR1 is SGHRS and CDR2 is YFSETQ. The CDR3, as DNA: TGCGCCAGCAGGGGGCGGGAGACTGAAGCTTTCTTT. Encoded protein: CASRGRETEAFF.

V usage is TRBV5-3 and J usage is TRBJ1-1, with 7 bases aligning to TRBD1. TRBV5-3 is reported as an ORF; its role is uncertain. V was pared by 0 bases and J by 4 bases, with 18 bases of the junction left unmatched. There are 19 residues in the CDR3. This CDR3 reads CARSLVLGSRGRRATEAFF. The CDR3 DNA is TGTGCCAGAAGCTTGGTTCTCGGTAGTAGGGGGCGCAGGGCCACTGAAGCTTTCTTT.

The V call is TRBV5-4, the J call TRBJ2-1; 7 bases map to TRBD1. The junction had 3 bases not matched to a gene; V was cut back by 4 bases and J by 5 bases. The CDR3 totals 13 residues. CDR1 is SGHNT and CDR2 is YYREEE in the germline V gene (reference sequence). CDR3 sequence (DNA): TGTGCCAGCAGCAACGGACAGGACAATGAGCAGTTCTTC. Its translation: CASSNGQDNEQFF.

This clone was seen once. CDR3 sequence reads: CASSSVGVVAGLDTQYF. CDR3 nucleotide sequence: TGTGCCAGCAGCTCGGTCGGGGTGGTAGCGGGATTGGATACGCAGTATTTT. The gene calls are TRBV5-4 and TRBJ2-3, with 8 bases identical to TRBD2. Looked up from germline, CDR1 is SGHNT and CDR2 is YYREEE (reference sequence). J lost 6 bases, V lost 3 bases, and 15 bases had no gene match. This CDR3 region has 17 residues. The variable domain in full, with the rest retrieved from reference TRBV5-4 and TRBJ2-3, is ETGVTQSPTHLIKTRGQQVTLRCSSQSGHNTVSWYQQALGQGPQFIFQYYREEENGRGNFPPRFSGLQFPNYSSELNVNALELDDSALYLCASSSVGVVAGLDTQYFGPGTRLTVL.

The genes are TRBV24-1 and TRBJ2-3; 7 bases are a match to TRBD2. Germline CDR1 reads KGHDR; CDR2 reads SFDVKD. CDR3 length: 16 residues. V lost 4 bases, J lost 4 bases, and 10 bases stayed unmatched. CDR3 region: CATSDPSGMGADTQYF. CDR3 nucleotides: TGTGCCACCAGTGACCCGAGCGGGATGGGGGCAGATACGCAGTATTTT.

As to this clone: The same CDR3 also results from other DNA sequences found in this sample. The chain joins TRBV19 to TRBJ2-1, with 8 bases aligning to TRBD2. V lost 5 bases and J lost 0; bases outside the gene matches: 3. There are 15 residues in the CDR3. Germline V CDR1 and CDR2: LNHDA, SQIVND (reference sequence). The CDR3 region has the DNA TGTGCCAGTAGTGCCACTAGCGGCTCCTACAATGAGCAGTTCTTC. Translating it yields CASSATSGSYNEQFF.

The chain has TRBV5-1 and TRBJ1-1, with D perhaps TRBD1 (6 bases). Germline CDR1 is SGHRS and CDR2 is YFSETQ. Trimming removed 0 bases from V and 5 bases from J, with 14 bases in between. CDR3 length: 15 amino acids. Here the CDR3 DNA reads TGCGCCAGCAGCTTGGCCACAGGGCGTAAAACTGAAGCTTTCTTT. Residues: CASSLATGRKTEAFF.

The gene calls are TRBV29-1 and TRBJ1-1; a weak D match, TRBD1 (6 bases). This CDR3 comprises 11 residues. The V end was cut by 7 bases, the J end by 1 base, with 7 bases between. Germline values: CDR1 SQVTM, CDR2 ANQGSEA. As DNA, the CDR3 is TGCAGCGCGACAGGGAACACTGAAGCTTTCTTT. It codes for CSATGNTEAFF.

The V call is TRBV6-1, the J call TRBJ2-7; maybe TRBD1 (6 bases). CDR1 is MNHNS, CDR2 SASEGT, per germline. V was clipped by 3 bases and J by 4 bases, with 10 bases between them. The CDR3 consists of 13 residues. The CDR3 nucleotides read TGTGCCAGCAGTGAGACAGGACCATACGAGCAGTACTTC. Its protein is CASSETGPYEQYF.

The rearrangement joins TRBV7-9 to TRBJ1-3; weak D call: TRBD1 (6 bases). Deletions cut 6 bases from V and 3 bases from J, with 9 bases between. Looked up from germline, CDR1 is SEHNR and CDR2 is FQNEAQ (reference sequence). The CDR3 has 13 residues. This chain's CDR3 is CASRNRDGNTIYF. CDR3 DNA: TGTGCCAGCAGGAACAGGGATGGAAACACCATATATTTT.

The chain links TRBV19 to TRBJ1-5; 7 positions match TRBD1. Germline CDR1 reads LNHDA; CDR2 reads SQIVND (reference sequence). Unmatched junction bases numbered 9, after V lost 5 bases and J lost 2 bases. The CDR3 is 16 amino acids. The CDR3 is CASSSDRALRNQPQHF. The CDR3 DNA reads TGTGCCAGTAGTTCTGACAGGGCACTACGCAATCAGCCCCAGCATTTT.

This chain links TRBV19 with TRBJ2-1, with D maybe TRBD2 (6 bases). Per the germline V gene, CDR1 is LNHDA and CDR2 is SQIVND (reference sequence). Trimming removed 3 bases from V and 6 bases from J, with 12 bases in between. CDR3 size: 14 residues. CDR3 DNA sequence: TGTGCCAGTAGTATGGAGGGGAAGTTCAATGAGCAGTTCTTC. Residues: CASSMEGKFNEQFF.

The chain couples TRBV4-2 to TRBJ2-3; TRBD2 matches 15 bases. The CDR3 consists of 20 residues. From germline, CDR1 is LGHNA and CDR2 YNFKEQ. The trim removed 1 base at V and 0 bases at J, leaving 8 bases unmatched. The CDR3 protein is CASSQVRRTSGGASTDTQYF. The CDR3 bases are TGTGCCAGCAGCCAAGTAAGGAGGACTAGCGGGGGGGCTAGCACAGATACGCAGTATTTT.

The CDR3 DNA reads as TGTGCCAGCAGCCCTGGACAGGGGCGGTATGGCTACACCTTC. Translation gives CASSPGQGRYGYTF. This chain uses TRBV7-2 with TRBJ1-2; TRBD1 matches 9 bases. The germline V gene encodes CDR1 SGHTA and CDR2 FQGNSA. The CDR3 is 14 amino acids. V was clipped by 5 bases and J by 5 bases; unmatched bases: 6.

The chain employs TRBV7-9 and TRBJ2-7; 9 bases agree with TRBD2. The J segment lost 4 bases and the V segment lost 1 base, leaving 5 bases of the junction unmatched. CDR3 length: 15 residues. CDR1 and CDR2 (germline): SEHNR, FQNEAQ (reference sequence). The CDR3 is CASSLELAGTYEQYF. The CDR3 nucleotides are TGTGCCAGCAGCTTAGAGCTAGCGGGGACATACGAGCAGTACTTC.

The rearrangement joins TRBV25-1 to TRBJ2-3; D remains unclear. Trimming took off 2 bases at V and 9 bases at J, with 12 bases between the two ends. The CDR3 covers 13 residues. The V gene's germline CDR1 is MGHDK and CDR2 SYGVNS. CDR3 in amino acids: CASSEGARITQYF. The CDR3 DNA is TGTGCCAGCAGTGAAGGAGCGAGGATCACGCAGTATTTT.

The V call is TRBV7-9, the J call TRBJ2-5; maybe TRBD1 (5 bases). Germline CDR1 SEHNR, CDR2 FQNEAQ (reference sequence). This CDR3 comprises 15 residues. The V and J ends lost 1 base and 4 bases respectively, with 13 bases between them. CDR3 sequence reads: CASSLEARAGETQYF. CDR3 bases: TGTGCCAGCAGCTTAGAGGCCAGGGCCGGAGAGACCCAGTACTTC.

J is TRBJ2-4 and V is TRBV7-2; 7 positions match TRBD2. V lost 0 bases and J lost 9; bases outside the gene matches: 11. The germline gives CDR1 SGHTA, CDR2 FQGNSA. This CDR3 spans 16 amino acids. DNA for the CDR3: TGTGCCAGCAGCTTAGCGGGAACTAGCGCCCTCGGCATTCAGTACTTC. It encodes CASSLAGTSALGIQYF. Combining the CDR3 with reference TRBV7-2 and TRBJ2-4 gives the whole variable domain GAGVSQSPSNKVTEKGKDVELRCDPISGHTALYWYRQSLGQGLEFLIYFQGNSAPDKSGLPSDRFSAERTGGSVSTLTIQRTQQEDSAVYLCASSLAGTSALGIQYFGAGTRLSVL.